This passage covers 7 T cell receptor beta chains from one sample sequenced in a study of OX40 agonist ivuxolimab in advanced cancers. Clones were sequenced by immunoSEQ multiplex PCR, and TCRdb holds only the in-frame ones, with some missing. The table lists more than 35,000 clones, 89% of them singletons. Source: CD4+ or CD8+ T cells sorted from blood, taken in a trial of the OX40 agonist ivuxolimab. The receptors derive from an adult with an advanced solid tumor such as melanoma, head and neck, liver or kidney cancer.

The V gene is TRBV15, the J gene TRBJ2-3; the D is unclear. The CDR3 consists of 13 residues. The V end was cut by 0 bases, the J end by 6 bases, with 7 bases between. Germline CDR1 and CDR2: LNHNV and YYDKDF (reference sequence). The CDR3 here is CATSRDWWDTQYF. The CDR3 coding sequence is TGTGCCACCAGCAGAGATTGGTGGGATACGCAGTATTTT.

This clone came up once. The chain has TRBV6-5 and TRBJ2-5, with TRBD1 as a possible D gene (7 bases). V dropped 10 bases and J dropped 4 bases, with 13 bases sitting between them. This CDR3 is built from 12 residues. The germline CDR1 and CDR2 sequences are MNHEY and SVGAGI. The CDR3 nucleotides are TGTGCCACCCGACAGGGAGGAGAGACCCAGTACTTC. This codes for CATRQGGETQYF.

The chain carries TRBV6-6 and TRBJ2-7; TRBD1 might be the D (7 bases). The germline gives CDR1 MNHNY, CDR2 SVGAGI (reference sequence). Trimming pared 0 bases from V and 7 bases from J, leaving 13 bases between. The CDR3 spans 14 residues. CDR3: CASSYSKGAGEQYF. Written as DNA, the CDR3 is TGTGCCAGCAGTTACTCGAAGGGGGCGGGGGAGCAGTACTTC.

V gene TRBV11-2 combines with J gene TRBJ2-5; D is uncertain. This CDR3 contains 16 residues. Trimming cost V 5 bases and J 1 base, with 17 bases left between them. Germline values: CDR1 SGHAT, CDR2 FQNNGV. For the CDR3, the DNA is TGTGCCAGCAGCCCCCCCAATCGCCAGCCCCAAGAGACCCAGTACTTC. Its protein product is CASSPPNRQPQETQYF.

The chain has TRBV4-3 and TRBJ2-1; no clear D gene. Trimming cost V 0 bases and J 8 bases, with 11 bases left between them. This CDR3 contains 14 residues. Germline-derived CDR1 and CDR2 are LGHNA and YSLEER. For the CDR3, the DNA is TGCGCCAGCAGCCAAGAAGGGCCTAGTGATGAGCAGTTCTTC. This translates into CASSQEGPSDEQFF.

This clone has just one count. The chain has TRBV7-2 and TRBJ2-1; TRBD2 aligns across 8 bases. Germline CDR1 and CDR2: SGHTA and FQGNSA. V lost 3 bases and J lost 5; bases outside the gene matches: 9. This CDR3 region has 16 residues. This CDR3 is CASSFPGTSGDNEQFF. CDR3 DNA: TGTGCCAGCAGCTTCCCCGGAACTAGCGGCGACAATGAGCAGTTCTTC.

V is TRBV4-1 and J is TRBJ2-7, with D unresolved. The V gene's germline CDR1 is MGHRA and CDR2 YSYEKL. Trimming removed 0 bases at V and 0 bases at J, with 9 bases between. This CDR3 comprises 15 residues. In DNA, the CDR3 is TGCGCCAGCAGCCAAGACCGGCAGCCCTCCTACGAGCAGTACTTC. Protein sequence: CASSQDRQPSYEQYF.